The source of this T cell receptor (beta chain) is a study of response to subunit inactivated influenza vaccine. This clonotype showed up many times. TCRdb reprocessed the RT-PCR reads with MiXCR, giving one entry per CDR3 protein. The sample includes about 500,000 distinct CDR3 sequences, approximately 15% of them seen just once. The germline V and J ends were trimmed by 1 base and 7 bases, with 19 bases remaining between them. The CDR3 consists of 16 residues. Germline loops: CDR1 LGHNA, CDR2 YNFKEQ. The V gene is TRBV4-2, the J gene TRBJ2-5, with a weak D call TRBD1 (6 bases). The sequence was obtained from a man aged 50 to 69 who received an inactivated influenza vaccine. The sequencing here drew on CD4+ T cells sorted from PBMCs, taken about 23 months after vaccination. CDR3 loop: CASSQGSRGGSGTQYF. The DNA of the CDR3 is TGTGCCAGCAGCCAAGGGTCCAGGGGTGGATCGGGGACCCAGTACTTC.